This TCR beta chain was observed in a study of T cell changes during pregnancy in multiple sclerosis. Assay: immunoSEQ multiplex PCR; the TCRdb copy retains only in-frame clones and omits some. The table shows approximately 70,000 clones, with about 93% occurring only once. This CDR3 has 15 amino acids. With 2 bases removed from V and 10 bases from J, the gap between germline ends came to 15 bases. Looked up from germline, CDR1 is SGHTA and CDR2 is FQGNSA. The material was CD4+ T cells from peripheral blood mononuclear cells, obtained before pregnancy. The source of this sequence is a female donor with multiple sclerosis, enrolled in a pregnancy study. The rearrangement links TRBV7-2 to TRBJ1-6; tentatively, D is TRBD1 (5 bases). CDR3 in DNA: TGTGCCAGCAGCTTATGGGGGGTCGGACGGTCACCCCTCCACTTT. Its protein is CASSLWGVGRSPLHF.